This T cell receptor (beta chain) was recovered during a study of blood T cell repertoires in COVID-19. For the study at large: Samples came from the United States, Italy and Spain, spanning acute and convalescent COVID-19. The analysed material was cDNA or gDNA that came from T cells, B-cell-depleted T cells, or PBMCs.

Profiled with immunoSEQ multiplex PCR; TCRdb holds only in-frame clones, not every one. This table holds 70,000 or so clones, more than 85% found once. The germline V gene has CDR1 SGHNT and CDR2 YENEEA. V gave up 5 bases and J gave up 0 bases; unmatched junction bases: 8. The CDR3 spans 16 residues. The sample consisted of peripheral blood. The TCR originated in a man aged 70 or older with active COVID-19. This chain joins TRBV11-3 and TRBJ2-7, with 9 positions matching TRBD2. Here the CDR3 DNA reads TGTGCCAGCAGCCCCCGAAGCGGGAGGCCCTCCTACGAGCAGTACTTC. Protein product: CASSPRSGRPSYEQYF.